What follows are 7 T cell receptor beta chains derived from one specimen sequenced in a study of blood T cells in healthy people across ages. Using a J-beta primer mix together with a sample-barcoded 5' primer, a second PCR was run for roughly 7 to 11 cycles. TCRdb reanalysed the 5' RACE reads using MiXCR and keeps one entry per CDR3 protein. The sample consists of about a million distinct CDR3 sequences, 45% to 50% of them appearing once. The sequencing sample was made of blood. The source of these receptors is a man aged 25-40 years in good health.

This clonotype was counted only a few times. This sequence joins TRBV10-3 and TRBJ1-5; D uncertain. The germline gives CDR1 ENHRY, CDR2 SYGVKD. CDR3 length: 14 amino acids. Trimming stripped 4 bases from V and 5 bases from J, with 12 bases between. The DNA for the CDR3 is TGTGCCATCAGTGTAGGTAGGGAGGATCAGCCCCAGCATTTT. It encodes CAISVGREDQPQHF.

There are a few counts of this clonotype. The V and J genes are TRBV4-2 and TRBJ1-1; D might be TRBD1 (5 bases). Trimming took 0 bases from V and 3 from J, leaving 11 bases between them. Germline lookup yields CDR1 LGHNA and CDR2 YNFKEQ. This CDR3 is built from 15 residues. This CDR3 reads CASSQDRRGDTEAFF. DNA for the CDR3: TGTGCCAGCAGCCAAGATCGCCGGGGGGACACTGAAGCTTTCTTT.

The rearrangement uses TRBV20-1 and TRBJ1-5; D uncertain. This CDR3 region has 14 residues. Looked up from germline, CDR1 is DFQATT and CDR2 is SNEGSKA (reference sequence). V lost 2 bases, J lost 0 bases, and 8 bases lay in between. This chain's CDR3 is CSARQVVSNQPQHF. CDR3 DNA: TGCAGTGCTAGACAGGTAGTTAGCAATCAGCCCCAGCATTTT.

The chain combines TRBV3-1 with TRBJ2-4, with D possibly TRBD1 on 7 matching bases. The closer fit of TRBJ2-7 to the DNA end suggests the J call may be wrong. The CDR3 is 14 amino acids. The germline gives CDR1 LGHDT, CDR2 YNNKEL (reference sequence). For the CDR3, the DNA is TGTGCCAGCAGCCAGACAGGGACTTTTTACGAGCAGTACTTC. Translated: CASSQTGTFYEQYF.

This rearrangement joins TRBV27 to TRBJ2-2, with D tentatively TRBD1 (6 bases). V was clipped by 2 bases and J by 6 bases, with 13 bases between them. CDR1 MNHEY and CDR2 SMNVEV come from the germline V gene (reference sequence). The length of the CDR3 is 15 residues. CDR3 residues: CASSLGGSGPGELFF. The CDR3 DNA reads TGTGCCAGCAGTTTAGGGGGCTCGGGGCCCGGGGAGCTGTTTTTT.

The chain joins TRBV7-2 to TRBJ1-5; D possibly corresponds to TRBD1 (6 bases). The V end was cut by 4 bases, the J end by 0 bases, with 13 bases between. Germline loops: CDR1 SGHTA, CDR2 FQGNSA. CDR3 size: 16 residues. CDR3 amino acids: CASSSMGQLSNQPQHF. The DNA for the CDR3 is TGTGCCAGCAGCTCGATGGGACAACTTAGCAATCAGCCCCAGCATTTT.

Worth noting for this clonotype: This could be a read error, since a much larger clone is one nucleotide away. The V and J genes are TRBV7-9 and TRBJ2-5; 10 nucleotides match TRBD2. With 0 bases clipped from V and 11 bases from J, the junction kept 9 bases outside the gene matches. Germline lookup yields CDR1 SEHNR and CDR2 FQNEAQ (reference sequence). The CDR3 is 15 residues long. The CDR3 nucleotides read TGTGCCAGCAGCTTAGCAGCTAGCGGGGGCAATGAGCAGTACTTC. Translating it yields CASSLAASGGNEQYF.